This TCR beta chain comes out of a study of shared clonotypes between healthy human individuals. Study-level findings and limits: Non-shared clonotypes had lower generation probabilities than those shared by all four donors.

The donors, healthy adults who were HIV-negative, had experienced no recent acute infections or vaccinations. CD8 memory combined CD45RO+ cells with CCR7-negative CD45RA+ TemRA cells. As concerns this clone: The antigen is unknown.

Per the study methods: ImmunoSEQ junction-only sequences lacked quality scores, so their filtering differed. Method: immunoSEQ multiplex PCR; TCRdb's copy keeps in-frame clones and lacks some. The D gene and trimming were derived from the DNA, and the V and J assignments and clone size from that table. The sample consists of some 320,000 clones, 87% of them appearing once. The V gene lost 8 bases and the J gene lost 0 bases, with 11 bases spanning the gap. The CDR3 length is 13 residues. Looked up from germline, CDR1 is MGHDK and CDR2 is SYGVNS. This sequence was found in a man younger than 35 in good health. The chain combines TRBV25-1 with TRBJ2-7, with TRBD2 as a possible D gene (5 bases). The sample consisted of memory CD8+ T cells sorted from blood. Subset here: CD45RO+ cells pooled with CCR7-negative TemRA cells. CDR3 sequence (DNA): TGTGCCAGCGGACTGGGTAGCTCCTACGAGCAGTACTTC. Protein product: CASGLGSSYEQYF.